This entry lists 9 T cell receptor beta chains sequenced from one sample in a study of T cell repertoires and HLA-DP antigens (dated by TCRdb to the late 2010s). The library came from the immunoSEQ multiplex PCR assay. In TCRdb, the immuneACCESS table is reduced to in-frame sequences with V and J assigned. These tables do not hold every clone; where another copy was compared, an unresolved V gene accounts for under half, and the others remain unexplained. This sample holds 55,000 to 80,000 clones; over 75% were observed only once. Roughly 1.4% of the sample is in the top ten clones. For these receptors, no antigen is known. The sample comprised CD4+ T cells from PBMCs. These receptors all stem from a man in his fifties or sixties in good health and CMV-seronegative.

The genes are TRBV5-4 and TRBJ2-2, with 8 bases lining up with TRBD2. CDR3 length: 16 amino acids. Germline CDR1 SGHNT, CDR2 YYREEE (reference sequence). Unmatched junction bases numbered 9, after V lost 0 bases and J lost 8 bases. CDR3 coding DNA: TGTGCCAGCAGCTTGGGGGTAGCGGGACTTCAGGGGGAGCTGTTTTTT. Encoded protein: CASSLGVAGLQGELFF.

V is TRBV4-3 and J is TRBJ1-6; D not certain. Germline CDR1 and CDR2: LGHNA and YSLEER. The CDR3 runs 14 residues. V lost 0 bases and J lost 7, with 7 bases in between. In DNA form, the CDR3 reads TGCGCCAGCAGCCAAGAAAACGGGAATTCACCCCTCCACTTT. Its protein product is CASSQENGNSPLHF.

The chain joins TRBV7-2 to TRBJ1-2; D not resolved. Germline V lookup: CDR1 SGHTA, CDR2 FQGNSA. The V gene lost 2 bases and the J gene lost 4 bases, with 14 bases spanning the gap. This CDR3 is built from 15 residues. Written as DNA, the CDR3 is TGTGCCAGCAGCTTATCAGCCCCCGGGTCCTATGGCTACACCTTC. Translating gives CASSLSAPGSYGYTF.

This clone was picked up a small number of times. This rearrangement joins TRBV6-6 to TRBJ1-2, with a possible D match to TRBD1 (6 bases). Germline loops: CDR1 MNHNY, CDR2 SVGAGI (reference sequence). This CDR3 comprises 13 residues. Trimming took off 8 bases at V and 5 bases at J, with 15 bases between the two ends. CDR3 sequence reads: CASAKTGEYGYTF. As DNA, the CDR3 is TGTGCCAGCGCCAAGACAGGCGAATATGGCTACACCTTC.

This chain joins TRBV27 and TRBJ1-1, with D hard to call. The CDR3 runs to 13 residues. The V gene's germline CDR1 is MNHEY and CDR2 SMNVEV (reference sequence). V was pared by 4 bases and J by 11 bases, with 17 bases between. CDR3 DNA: TGTGCCAGCAGTTCGGCCAGCCAGCGTGTCGCTTTCTTT. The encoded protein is CASSSASQRVAFF.

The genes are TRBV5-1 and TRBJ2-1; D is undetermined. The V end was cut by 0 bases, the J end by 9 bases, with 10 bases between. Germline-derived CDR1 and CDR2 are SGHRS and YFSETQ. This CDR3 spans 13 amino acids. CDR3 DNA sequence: TGCGCCAGCAGCTTGGGTTCAAGGCCTGAGCAGTTCTTC. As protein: CASSLGSRPEQFF.

The CDR3 is CASSIQANTEAFF. CDR3 in DNA: TGTGCCAGTAGTATTCAAGCGAACACTGAAGCTTTCTTT. The rearrangement joins TRBV19 to TRBJ1-1; no reliable D call. Germline CDR1 is LNHDA and CDR2 is SQIVND (reference sequence). This CDR3 region has 13 residues. Trimming cost V 3 bases and J 1 base, with 6 bases left between them.

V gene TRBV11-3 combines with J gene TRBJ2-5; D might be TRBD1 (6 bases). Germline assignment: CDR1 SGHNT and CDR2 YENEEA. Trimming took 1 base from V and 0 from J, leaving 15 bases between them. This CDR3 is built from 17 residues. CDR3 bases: TGTGCCAGCAGCTTAGGTCTGGCAGGGGTGTACCAAGAGACCCAGTACTTC. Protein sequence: CASSLGLAGVYQETQYF.

This CDR3 reads CASSLFGDTQYF. In DNA, the CDR3 is TGTGCCAGCAGCTTATTTGGAGATACGCAGTATTTT. The rearrangement links TRBV11-3 to TRBJ2-3, with unresolved D. From germline, CDR1 is SGHNT and CDR2 YENEEA. The CDR3 loop spans 12 amino acids. V was shortened by 2 bases and J by 5 bases, with 5 bases between the two germline ends. The complete variable domain, with remaining parts taken from reference TRBV11-3 and TRBJ2-3, reads EAGVVQSPRYKIIEKKQPVAFWCNPISGHNTLYWYLQNLGQGPELLIRYENEEAVDDSQLPKDRFSAERLKGVDSTLKIQPAELGDSAVYLCASSLFGDTQYFGPGTRLTVL.